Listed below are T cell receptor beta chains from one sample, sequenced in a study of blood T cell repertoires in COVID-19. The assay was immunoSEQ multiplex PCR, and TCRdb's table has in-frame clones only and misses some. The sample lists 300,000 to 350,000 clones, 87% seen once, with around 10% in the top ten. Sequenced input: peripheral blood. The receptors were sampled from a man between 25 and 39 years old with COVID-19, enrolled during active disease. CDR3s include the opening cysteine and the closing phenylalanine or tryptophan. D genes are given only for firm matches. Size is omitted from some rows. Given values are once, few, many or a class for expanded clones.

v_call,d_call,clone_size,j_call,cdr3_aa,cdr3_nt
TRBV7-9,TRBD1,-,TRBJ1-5,CASSSSDRGYQPQHF,TGTGCCAGCAGCTCGTCGGACAGGGGATATCAGCCCCAGCATTTT
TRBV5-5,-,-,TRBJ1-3,CASSLAGGSGNTIYF,TGTGCCAGCAGCTTGGCCGGGGGCTCTGGAAACACCATATATTTT
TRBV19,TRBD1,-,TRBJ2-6,CASSYPGQGLSGANVLTF,TGTGCCAGTAGCTATCCGGGACAGGGTCTCTCTGGGGCCAACGTCCTGACTTTC
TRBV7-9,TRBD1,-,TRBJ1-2,CASSILRTGYHYGYTF,TGTGCCAGCAGCATCCTCCGGACAGGGTATCACTATGGCTACACCTTC
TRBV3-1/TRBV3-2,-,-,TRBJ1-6,CASSQDQGGGNSPLHF,TGTGCCAGCAGCCAAGATCAGGGAGGTGGGAATTCACCCCTCCACTTT
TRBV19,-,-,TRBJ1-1,CASSGAGVNTEAFF,TGTGCCAGTAGTGGTGCAGGGGTGAACACTGAAGCTTTCTTT
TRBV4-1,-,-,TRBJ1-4,CASSQSGSNEKLFF,TGCGCCAGCAGCCAAAGCGGGTCTAATGAAAAACTGTTTTTT
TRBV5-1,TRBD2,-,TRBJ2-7,CASRAGLGLAGVPEQYF,TGCGCCAGCAGGGCAGGGTTGGGTCTAGCGGGAGTCCCGGAGCAGTACTTC
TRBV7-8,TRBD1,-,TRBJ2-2,CASSRRQGATGELFF,TGTGCCAGCAGCCGCCGACAGGGGGCGACCGGGGAGCTGTTTTTT
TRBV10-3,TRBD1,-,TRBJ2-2,CAISGTGTGVNTGELFF,TGTGCCATCAGTGGAACCGGGACAGGGGTGAACACCGGGGAGCTGTTTTTT
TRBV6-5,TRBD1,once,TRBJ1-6,CASRMGQFNSPLHF,TGTGCCAGCAGGATGGGACAGTTTAATTCACCCCTCCACTTT
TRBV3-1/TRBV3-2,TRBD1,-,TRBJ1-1,CASSQELLTGGSEAFF,TGTGCCAGCAGCCAAGAGCTCTTAACAGGGGGTTCTGAAGCTTTCTTT
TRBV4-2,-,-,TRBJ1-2,CASSQDNSGTNYGYTF,TGTGCCAGCAGCCAAGATAATTCAGGCACCAACTATGGCTACACCTTC
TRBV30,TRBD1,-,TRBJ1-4,CAWAGQSNEKLFF,TGTGCCTGGGCGGGACAGTCTAATGAAAAACTGTTTTTT
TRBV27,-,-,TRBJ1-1,CASSLGAGATEAFF,TGTGCCAGCAGTTTAGGTGCGGGAGCGACTGAAGCTTTCTTT
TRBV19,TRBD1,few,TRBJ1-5,CASSKALGQGTSQPQHF,TGTGCCAGTAGTAAGGCTCTGGGACAGGGAACGAGTCAGCCCCAGCATTTT
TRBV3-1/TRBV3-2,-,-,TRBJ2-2,CASSQRAAGGTGELFF,TGTGCCAGCAGCCAAAGGGCCGCTGGAGGCACCGGGGAGCTGTTTTTT
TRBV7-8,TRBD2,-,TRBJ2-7,CASLTGGRSYEQYF,TGTGCCAGCCTGACGGGAGGGCGCTCTTACGAGCAGTACTTC
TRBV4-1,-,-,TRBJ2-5,CASSQIMSLADGNQYF,TGCGCCAGCAGCCAAATAATGAGTCTAGCTGACGGAAACCAGTACTTC
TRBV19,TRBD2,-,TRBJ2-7,CASSPGLVVYEQYF,TGTGCCAGTAGCCCCGGACTAGTGGTCTACGAGCAGTACTTC
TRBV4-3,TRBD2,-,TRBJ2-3,CASSQAGGSTDTQYF,TGCGCCAGCAGCCAAGCGGGGGGAAGCACAGATACGCAGTATTTT
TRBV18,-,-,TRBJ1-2,CASSPATPRTNYGYTF,TGTGCCAGCTCACCAGCGACACCCCGTACGAACTATGGCTACACCTTC
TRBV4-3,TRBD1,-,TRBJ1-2,CASSQGTTGARGYTF,TGCGCCAGCAGCCAGGGAACGACAGGGGCGCGGGGCTACACCTTC
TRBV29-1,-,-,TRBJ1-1,CSVVTGVNTEAFF,TGCAGCGTTGTGACAGGCGTGAACACTGAAGCTTTCTTT
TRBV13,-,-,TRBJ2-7,CASSFNQGLQSYEQYF,TGTGCCAGCAGCTTTAACCAGGGGCTACAATCCTACGAGCAGTACTTC
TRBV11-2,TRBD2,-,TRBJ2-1,CASSLPASGSSNEQFF,TGTGCCAGCAGCTTACCCGCTAGCGGGAGCTCCAATGAGCAGTTCTTC
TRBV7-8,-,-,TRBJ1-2,CASSREKGVYGYTF,TGTGCCAGCAGCCGAGAGAAGGGGGTCTATGGCTACACCTTC
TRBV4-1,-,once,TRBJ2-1,CASSASGADREEVGEQFF,TGCGCCAGCAGCGCAAGCGGGGCGGACAGGGAGGAGGTTGGTGAGCAGTTCTTC
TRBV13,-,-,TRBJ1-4,CASSFRQVNEKLFF,TGTGCCAGCAGCTTCCGACAGGTTAATGAAAAACTGTTTTTT